This T cell receptor beta chain emerged from a study of T cell responses to AZD1222 COVID-19 vaccine. General observations from the study: Spike as a whole was targeted by vaccine-associated CD4 TCRs, dominant at 160-218 and 743-854. The sample set comprised mostly white British donors with more females, and clonal diversity was possibly underestimated.

In regard to this clone: Its antigen is as yet unknown.

Germline V gene sequence: CDR1 MNHEY, CDR2 SVGAGI. This CDR3 is built from 15 residues. The J segment lost 5 bases and the V segment lost 2 bases, leaving 6 bases of the junction unmatched. Sequenced by immunoSEQ multiplex PCR; TCRdb stores in-frame clones only, minus some. The sample shows 150,000 to 250,000 clones, 80% to 95% of them seen only once. The chain uses TRBV6-5 and TRBJ2-5; 9 bases are a match to TRBD1. The input for sequencing was peripheral blood, taken 28 days after the second AZD1222 dose. The sequence was collected from an adult who received the AZD1222 COVID-19 vaccine. The CDR3 DNA reads as TGTGCCAGCAGTTACCTCTCCGGACAGGGGGAGACCCAGTACTTC. It yields the protein CASSYLSGQGETQYF.